This T cell receptor (beta chain) originates from a study of shared clonotypes between healthy human individuals. Findings of the study overall: Investigators expected sequencing depth to affect clonotype sharing among donors. At large depth, rarefaction still showed sorted-subset sequencing to be incomplete.

Clones were read by immunoSEQ multiplex PCR, and TCRdb kept only the in-frame ones, dropping some. The table has about 680,000 clones, around 90% seen once. Note on this clone: No antigen is known for it.

The CDR3 runs to 16 residues. V trimming: 0 bases; J trimming: 1 base; junction bases outside the gene matches: 7. Germline CDR1 SGHRS, CDR2 YFSETQ. In the naive CD8 group, cells lacked CD45RO and were positively selected for CCR7, so terminally differentiated effector memory CD45RA+ cells were left out. The chain joins TRBV5-1 to TRBJ2-7; TRBD2 matches 7 bases. The clonotype comes from a man aged 25-45 years in good health. The sequencing sample was made of naive CD8+ T cells sorted from blood. This CDR3 is CASSLAGPSGSYEQYF. The CDR3 DNA reads as TGCGCCAGCAGCTTGGCCGGTCCTAGCGGATCCTACGAGCAGTACTTC.